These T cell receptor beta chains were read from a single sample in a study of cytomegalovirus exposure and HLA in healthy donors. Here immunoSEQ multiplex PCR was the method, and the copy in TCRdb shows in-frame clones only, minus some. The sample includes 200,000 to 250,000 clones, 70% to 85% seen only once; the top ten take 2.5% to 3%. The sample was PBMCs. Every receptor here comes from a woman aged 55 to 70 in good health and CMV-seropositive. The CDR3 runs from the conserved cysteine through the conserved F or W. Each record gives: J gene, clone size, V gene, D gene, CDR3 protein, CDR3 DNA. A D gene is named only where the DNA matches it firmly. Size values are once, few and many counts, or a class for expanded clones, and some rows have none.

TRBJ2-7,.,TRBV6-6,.,CASSSATPTDEQYF,TGTGCCAGCAGTTCAGCGACTCCGACGGACGAGCAGTACTTC
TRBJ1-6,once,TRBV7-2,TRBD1,CASSSPFGTGVGSPLHF,TGTGCCAGCAGCTCTCCTTTCGGGACAGGGGTCGGTTCACCCCTCCACTTT
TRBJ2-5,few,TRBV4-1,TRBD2,CASSRAGTAAQYF,TGCGCCAGCAGCCGAGCGGGGACTGCGGCCCAGTACTTC
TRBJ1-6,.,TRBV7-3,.,CASGANDRSPLHF,TGTGCCAGCGGGGCCAACGACCGTTCACCCCTCCACTTT
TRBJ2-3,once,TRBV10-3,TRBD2,CAAKGLAGGPDTQYF,TGTGCCGCCAAGGGACTAGCGGGGGGGCCGGATACGCAGTATTTT
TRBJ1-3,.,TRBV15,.,CATRAISGNTIYF,TGTGCCACCAGAGCGATCTCTGGAAACACCATATATTTT
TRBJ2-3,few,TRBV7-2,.,CASSLGGGLPDTQYF,TGTGCCAGCAGCTTAGGTGGAGGGTTGCCAGATACGCAGTATTTT
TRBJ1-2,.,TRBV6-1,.,CASSERSYGYTF,TGTGCCAGCAGTGAAAGGAGTTATGGCTACACCTTC
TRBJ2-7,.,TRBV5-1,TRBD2,CASSALAESSYEQYF,TGCGCCAGCAGCGCTCTAGCGGAGAGCTCCTACGAGCAGTACTTC
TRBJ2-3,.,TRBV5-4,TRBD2,CASSVTSGTDTQYF,TGTGCCAGCAGCGTGACTAGCGGCACAGATACGCAGTATTTT
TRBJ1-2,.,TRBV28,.,CASTAPGYGGYTF,TGTGCCAGCACTGCCCCGGGGTACGGAGGCTACACCTTC
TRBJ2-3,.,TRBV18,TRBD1,CASSPRTGLGDTQYF,TGTGCCAGCTCACCTAGGACAGGGCTTGGAGATACGCAGTATTTT
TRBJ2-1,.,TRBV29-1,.,CSSWLYNEQFF,TGCAGCTCCTGGCTCTACAATGAGCAGTTCTTC
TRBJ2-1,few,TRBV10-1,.,CASSPARGMVEQFF,TGCGCCAGCAGTCCTGCCAGGGGTATGGTTGAGCAGTTCTTC
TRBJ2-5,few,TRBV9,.,CASSVAGAEVETQYF,TGTGCCAGCAGCGTAGCAGGGGCCGAGGTGGAGACCCAGTACTTC
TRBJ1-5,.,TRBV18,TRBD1,CASSQWTGDNQPQHF,TGTGCCAGCTCACAGTGGACAGGGGACAATCAGCCCCAGCATTTT
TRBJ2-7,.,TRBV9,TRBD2,CASSVASGGGNIIYEQYF,TGTGCCAGCAGCGTAGCTAGCGGGGGGGGAAACATAATCTACGAGCAGTACTTC
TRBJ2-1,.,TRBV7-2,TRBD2,CASSYSGGAYNEQFF,TGTGCCAGCAGCTATAGCGGGGGCGCCTACAATGAGCAGTTCTTC
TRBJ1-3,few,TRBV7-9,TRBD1,CASSTGQGFGNTIYF,TGTGCCAGCAGCACGGGACAGGGCTTTGGAAACACCATATATTTT
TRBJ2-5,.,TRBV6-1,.,CASSVADEQYF,TGTGCCAGCAGCGTCGCTGATGAGCAGTACTTC
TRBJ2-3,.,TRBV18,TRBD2,CASSRGSSGPRDTQYF,TGTGCCAGCTCTCGGGGGTCTAGCGGTCCCAGAGATACGCAGTATTTT
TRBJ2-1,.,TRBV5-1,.,CASSPGVVNEQFF,TGCGCCAGCAGCCCAGGGGTGGTCAATGAGCAGTTCTTC
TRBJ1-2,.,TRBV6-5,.,CASSSQGLFGDYGYTF,TGTGCCAGCAGTTCCCAGGGCCTTTTTGGTGACTATGGCTACACCTTC
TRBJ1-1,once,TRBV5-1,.,CASSLQGRTEAFF,TGCGCCAGCAGCTTACAGGGACGGACTGAAGCTTTCTTT
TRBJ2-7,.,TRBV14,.,CASSYRALRGEQYF,TGTGCCAGCAGCTACCGGGCCCTCCGGGGCGAGCAGTACTTC
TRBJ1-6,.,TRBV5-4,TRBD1,CASSYGQGPSPLHF,TGTGCCAGCAGCTATGGACAGGGCCCTTCACCCCTCCACTTT
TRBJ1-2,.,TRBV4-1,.,CASSQDRGGYYGYTF,TGCGCCAGCAGCCAAGATAGGGGCGGATACTATGGCTACACCTTC
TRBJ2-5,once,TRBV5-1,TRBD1,CASTPRGTGKETQYF,TGCGCCAGCACCCCACGCGGGACAGGGAAAGAGACCCAGTACTTC
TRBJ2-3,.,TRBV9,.,CASSVNGGSTDTQYF,TGTGCCAGCAGCGTAAATGGCGGGAGCACAGATACGCAGTATTTT
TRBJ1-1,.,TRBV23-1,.,CASTPPRTEAFF,TGCGCCAGCACCCCCCCCCGCACTGAAGCTTTCTTT
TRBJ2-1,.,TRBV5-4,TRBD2,CASSLNLAGGHNEQFF,TGTGCCAGCAGCTTGAATCTAGCGGGGGGGCACAATGAGCAGTTCTTC
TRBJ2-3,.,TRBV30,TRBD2,CAWSEGTSGIADTQYF,TGTGCCTGGAGTGAAGGGACTAGCGGGATAGCAGATACGCAGTATTTT
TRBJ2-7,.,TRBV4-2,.,CASSQGSVGSNYEQYF,TGTGCCAGCAGCCAAGGGTCGGTGGGGAGCAACTACGAGCAGTACTTC
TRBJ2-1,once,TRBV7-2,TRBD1,CASSASPGTGQQFF,TGTGCCAGCAGCGCAAGTCCCGGGACAGGGCAGCAGTTCTTC
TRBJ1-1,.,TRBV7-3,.,CASSLQGGDTEAFF,TGTGCCAGCAGCTTACAGGGTGGGGACACTGAAGCTTTCTTT
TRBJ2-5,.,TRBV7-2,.,CASSLGSRETQYF,TGTGCCAGCAGCTTAGGGAGTAGAGAGACCCAGTACTTC
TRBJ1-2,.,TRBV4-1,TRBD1,CASSQDPPDRDRGDGYTF,TGCGCCAGCAGCCAAGATCCCCCGGACCGGGACAGGGGTGATGGCTACACCTTC
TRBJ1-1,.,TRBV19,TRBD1,CASSATTGVDYTEAFF,TGTGCCAGTAGTGCAACGACAGGGGTTGACTACACTGAAGCTTTCTTT
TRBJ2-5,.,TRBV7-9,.,CASSGFGTAGETQYF,TGTGCCAGCAGTGGCTTCGGGACTGCTGGGGAGACCCAGTACTTC
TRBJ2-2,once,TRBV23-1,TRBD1,CASSLGGEDTGELFF,TGCGCCAGCAGTCTAGGGGGCGAGGACACCGGGGAGCTGTTTTTT
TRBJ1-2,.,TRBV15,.,CATSRELESLYGYTF,TGTGCCACCAGCAGAGAACTCGAATCCCTCTATGGCTACACCTTC
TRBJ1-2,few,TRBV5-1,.,CASTRGSPQDGYTF,TGCGCCAGCACCCGGGGGAGCCCTCAGGACGGCTACACCTTC
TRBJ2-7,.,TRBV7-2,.,CASSLDRVGEQYF,TGTGCCAGCAGCTTAGACAGGGTGGGCGAGCAGTACTTC
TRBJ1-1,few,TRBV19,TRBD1,CASSLQGANTEAFF,TGTGCCAGTAGTCTTCAGGGGGCGAACACTGAAGCTTTCTTT